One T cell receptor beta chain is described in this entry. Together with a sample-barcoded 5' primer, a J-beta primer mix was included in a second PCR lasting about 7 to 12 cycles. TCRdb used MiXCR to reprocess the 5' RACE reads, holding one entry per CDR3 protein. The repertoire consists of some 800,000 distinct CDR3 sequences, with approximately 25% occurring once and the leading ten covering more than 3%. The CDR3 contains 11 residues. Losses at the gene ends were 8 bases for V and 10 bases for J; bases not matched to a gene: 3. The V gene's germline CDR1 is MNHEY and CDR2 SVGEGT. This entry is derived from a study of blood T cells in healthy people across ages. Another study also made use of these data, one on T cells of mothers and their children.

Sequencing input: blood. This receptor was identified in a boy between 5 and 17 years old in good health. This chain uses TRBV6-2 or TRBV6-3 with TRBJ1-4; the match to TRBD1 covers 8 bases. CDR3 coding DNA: TGTGCCAGCGCTCAGGGGGCAAAACTGTTTTTT. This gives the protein CASAQGAKLFF.